These 27 T cell receptor beta chains share one sample of origin, sequenced in a study of blood T cells in healthy people across ages. A J-beta primer mix and a sample-barcoded 5' primer were used in a second PCR of roughly 6 to 11 cycles. MiXCR was run by TCRdb on the 5' RACE reads, yielding one entry per CDR3 protein. The sample includes some 940,000 distinct CDR3 sequences, 29% of them seen just once. Separately, the same data were catalogued under a study of T cells of mothers and their children.

Sequencing used blood. Receptors were obtained from a woman in her thirties or forties in good health.

The DNA for the CDR3 is TGCAGCGTTGAAGGGGGGGGCAATGAGCAGTTCTTC. It is translated as CSVEGGGNEQFF. The rearrangement joins TRBV29-1 to TRBJ2-1; TRBD2 matches 7 bases. The V and J ends lost 1 base and 6 bases, in that order; junction bases with no gene match: 0. The CDR3 is 12 amino acids. Germline V gene data show CDR1 as SQVTM and CDR2 as ANQGSEA.

This clonotype has just a few counts. The rearrangement links TRBV7-9 to TRBJ2-5; 7 positions match TRBD1. The CDR3 spans 15 residues. J lost 3 bases, V lost 5 bases, and 9 bases had no gene match. CDR1 SEHNR and CDR2 FQNEAQ come from the germline V gene (reference sequence). CDR3 sequence: CASSNRDRHEETQYF. CDR3 nucleotides: TGTGCCAGCAGCAACCGGGACAGACATGAAGAGACCCAGTACTTC.

There are a few counts of this clonotype. The V gene is TRBV14, the J gene TRBJ1-6; tentatively, D is TRBD1 (5 bases). The V end was cut by 0 bases, the J end by 10 bases, with 10 bases between. Looked up from germline, CDR1 is SGHDN and CDR2 is FVKESK. The CDR3 runs to 14 residues. The CDR3 reads CASSQERGRSPLHF. As DNA, the CDR3 is TGTGCCAGCAGCCAAGAGAGGGGTAGGTCACCCCTCCACTTT.

This chain uses TRBV27 with TRBJ1-5; the match to TRBD1 covers 7 bases. The V gene end was trimmed by 6 bases and the J gene end by 7 bases; junction bases not matched to a gene: 3. The CDR3 covers 12 residues. Germline V gene data show CDR1 as MNHEY and CDR2 as SMNVEV (reference sequence). The CDR3 coding sequence is TGTGCCAGCAGAACACAGGGGCAGCCCCAGCATTTT. It yields the protein CASRTQGQPQHF.

The rearrangement uses TRBV28 and TRBJ2-5, with D perhaps TRBD2 (5 bases). V lost 7 bases and J 10 bases, leaving 22 bases between the germline ends. CDR1 MDHEN and CDR2 SYDVKM come from the germline V gene. The CDR3 consists of 14 residues. Here the CDR3 DNA reads TGTGCCAGCATCTCTTTCGGGGTCCCTGGTGGCCAGTACTTC. Its protein is CASISFGVPGGQYF. Variable domain in full (rest from reference TRBV28 and TRBJ2-5): DVKVTQSSRYLVKRTGEKVFLECVQDMDHENMFWYRQDPGLGLRLIYFSYDVKMKEKGDIPEGYSVSREKKERFSLILESASTNQTSMYLCASISFGVPGGQYFGPGTRLLVL.

This chain links TRBV28 with TRBJ2-3; 8 bases map to TRBD1. Unmatched junction bases numbered 7, after V lost 8 bases and J lost 3 bases. In germline, CDR1 is MDHEN, CDR2 SYDVKM. This CDR3 comprises 14 residues. DNA for the CDR3: TGTGCCAGCGCCCGGGACAGGAGGACAGATACGCAGTATTTT. As protein: CASARDRRTDTQYF.

This clonotype was picked up a small number of times. The gene calls are TRBV20-1 and TRBJ1-5, with a tentative D call TRBD1 (5 bases). This CDR3 comprises 13 residues. The germline V and J ends were trimmed by 1 base and 3 bases, with 7 bases remaining between them. The germline gives CDR1 DFQATT, CDR2 SNEGSKA (reference sequence). As DNA, the CDR3 is TGCAGTGCTAGAGTAGGGGACAATCAGCCCCAGCATTTT. It specifies CSARVGDNQPQHF.

About this clonotype itself: A read error is possible here, since a much larger clone lies one base away. The chain is built from TRBV7-2 and TRBJ1-5; the D is unclear. The CDR3 spans 12 residues. Germline CDR1 is SGHTA and CDR2 is FQGNSA. The CDR3, as DNA: TGTGCCAGCGGCTTAAGCAATCAGCCCCAGCATTTT. The encoded protein is CASGLSNQPQHF.

V usage is TRBV12-3 or TRBV12-4 and J usage is TRBJ1-1; TRBD1 agrees at 9 bases. CDR3 length equals 16 residues. Trimming removed 7 bases from V and 5 bases from J; junction bases left unmatched: 14. The CDR3 nucleotides are TGTGCCAGCAACCCCCTTGGGACAGGGCTCGGTACTGAAGCTTTCTTT. It encodes CASNPLGTGLGTEAFF.

On this clonotype: This may be a read error, as it is one base from a much larger clone. This chain joins TRBV20-1 and TRBJ2-5, with a tentative D call TRBD1 (5 bases). CDR3 length equals 15 residues. V was shortened by 0 bases and J by 11 bases, with 22 bases between the two germline ends. Germline lookup yields CDR1 DFQATT and CDR2 SNEGSKA (reference sequence). CDR3 region: CSAREGFLGANEQYF. DNA for the CDR3: TGCAGTGCTAGAGAAGGATTCCTTGGGGCCAATGAGCAGTACTTC.

This sequence joins TRBV28 and TRBJ1-4; 7 bases are shared with TRBD1. The CDR3 runs 14 residues. J gave up 8 bases and V 2 bases, and 5 bases lay outside the gene matches. Germline V gives CDR1 MDHEN, CDR2 SYDVKM. The CDR3 protein is CASSLIDRDEKLFF. The CDR3, as DNA: TGTGCCAGCAGTTTAATCGACAGGGACGAAAAACTGTTTTTT.

To note about this clonotype: A read error may explain this, as a much larger clone is one base away. The chain carries TRBV7-9 and TRBJ2-1; D gene unclear. V was cut by 1 base and J by 0 bases, with 7 bases left in between. In germline, CDR1 is SEHNR, CDR2 FQNEAQ (reference sequence). The CDR3 length is 15 residues. The DNA for the CDR3 is TGTGCCAGCAGCTTAGACGGGCTCTCCTACAATGAGCAGTTCTTC. Translated, it gives CASSLDGLSYNEQFF.

The rearrangement links TRBV18 to TRBJ2-6; D is perhaps TRBD1 or TRBD2 (5 bases each). Germline V lookup: CDR1 KGHSH, CDR2 LQKENI. The CDR3 consists of 21 residues. V lost 1 base to trimming and J lost 0 bases, with 22 bases between them. The CDR3 reads CASSPRGVAPQPSSGANVLTF. Here the CDR3 DNA reads TGTGCCAGCTCACCACGAGGGGTAGCGCCACAGCCAAGCTCTGGGGCCAACGTCCTGACTTTC.

J is TRBJ1-5 and V is TRBV20-1, with D tentatively TRBD1 (6 bases). CDR3 length equals 14 residues. Germline CDR1 and CDR2: DFQATT and SNEGSKA (reference sequence). The V gene lost 5 bases and the J gene lost 3 bases, with 14 bases spanning the gap. The CDR3 sequence: CSAYNTGPNQPQHF. CDR3 sequence (DNA): TGCAGTGCTTATAATACAGGGCCCAATCAGCCCCAGCATTTT.

Notes on this clonotype: A read error is likely, as this CDR3 ends without the conserved phenylalanine or tryptophan. J is TRBJ2-3 and V is TRBV12-3 or TRBV12-4; 8 nucleotides align to TRBD2. The CDR3 totals 14 residues. After removal of 6 bases from V and 4 bases from J, the junction contained 6 bases not matched to a gene. For the CDR3, the DNA is TGTGCCAGCAGATCCAGCGGGAGCGCAGATACGCAGTATTCT. It codes for CASRSSGSADTQYS.

Remarks on this clonotype: A much larger clone lies a single base off, so this may be a read error. V and J are TRBV7-6 and TRBJ2-1; D assignment may be TRBD1 or TRBD2 (5 bases each). CDR1 and CDR2 (germline): SGHVS, FNYEAQ. The CDR3 contains 14 residues. The germline V and J ends were trimmed by 5 bases and 5 bases, with 13 bases remaining between them. CDR3 nucleotide sequence: TGTGCCAGCAGCCGGGACCAAGGGGACAATGAGCAGTTCTTC. It translates to CASSRDQGDNEQFF.

This clonotype was recorded at least ten times. This may be a read error: a much more frequent sequence differs by one nucleotide. The CDR3 loop reads CASSLGQEETQYF. CDR3 DNA sequence: TGTGCCAGCAGCTTGGGACAGGAAGAGACCCAGTACTTC. The chain employs TRBV7-2 and TRBJ2-5, with TRBD1 identical over 8 bases. The CDR3 consists of 13 residues. Per the germline V gene, CDR1 is SGHTA and CDR2 is FQGNSA. After removal of 3 bases from V and 3 bases from J, the junction contained 0 bases not matched to a gene. Full variable domain (outside the CDR3, taken from reference TRBV7-2 and TRBJ2-5): GAGVSQSPSNKVTEKGKDVELRCDPISGHTALYWYRQSLGQGLEFLIYFQGNSAPDKSGLPSDRFSAERTGGSVSTLTIQRTQQEDSAVYLCASSLGQEETQYFGPGTRLLVL.

There are many counts of this clonotype. The CDR3 loop is CASTSDRGRYEQYF. In nucleotides, the CDR3 is TGTGCCAGCACCTCGGACAGGGGGCGTTACGAGCAGTACTTC. V gene TRBV25-1 combines with J gene TRBJ2-7, with 11 nucleotides matching TRBD1. Germline CDR1 MGHDK, CDR2 SYGVNS. This CDR3 region has 14 residues. With V trimmed by 7 bases and J by 4 bases, 6 bases remained unmatched.

With regard to this clonotype: Given a much more abundant clone one base away, this may be a read error. V and J are TRBV7-2 and TRBJ2-7; D perhaps matches TRBD1 (6 bases). The CDR3 has 13 residues. Germline CDR1 SGHTA, CDR2 FQGNSA. The V gene lost 5 bases and the J gene lost 7 bases, with 15 bases spanning the gap. CDR3 coding DNA: TGTGCCAGCAGCCTAGGACAGTGCAATGAGCAGTACTTC. It codes for CASSLGQCNEQYF.

Details on this clonotype: A read error may explain this, as a much larger clone is one base away. V usage is TRBV12-3 or TRBV12-4 and J usage is TRBJ2-1, with D tentatively TRBD1 or TRBD2 (5 bases each). V gave up 6 bases and J gave up 14 bases, with 14 bases separating them. This CDR3 comprises 11 residues. This chain's CDR3 is CASRDVGTKFF. CDR3 DNA sequence: TGTGCCAGCAGGGATGTCGGGACGAAGTTCTTC.

This clonotype showed up just a few times. The V call is TRBV24-1, the J call TRBJ1-5, with 7 bases lining up with TRBD1. V gave up 5 bases and J gave up 2 bases; unmatched junction bases: 5. The CDR3 contains 15 residues. Germline V gene sequence: CDR1 KGHDR, CDR2 SFDVKD. Written as DNA, the CDR3 is TGTGCCACCAGTGCCCATGGACAGGGCAATCAGCCCCAGCATTTT. Its translation: CATSAHGQGNQPQHF.

This clonotype occurred a few times. The chain has TRBV3-1 and TRBJ2-7; D possibly corresponds to TRBD1 (6 bases). The CDR3 contains 14 residues. The V and J ends lost 1 base and 6 bases respectively, with 13 bases between them. Germline V gene lookup returns CDR1 LGHDT and CDR2 YNNKEL (reference sequence). CDR3 DNA: TGTGCCAGCAGCCAAGTGGGCAGGGGCGGCGAGCAGTACTTC. Translated, it gives CASSQVGRGGEQYF.

The chain links TRBV2 to TRBJ2-1; no clear D gene. Trimming removed 1 base from V and 6 bases from J, with 1 base in between. Germline V gene sequence: CDR1 SNHLY, CDR2 FYNNEI. The CDR3 runs to 11 residues. In DNA form, the CDR3 reads TGTGCCAGCAGTGAAGGCAATGAGCAGTTCTTC. Encoded protein: CASSEGNEQFF.

This chain uses TRBV29-1 with TRBJ2-1; D is uncertain. The CDR3 is 11 amino acids. The V and J ends lost 8 bases and 9 bases respectively, with 14 bases between them. Germline V CDR1 and CDR2: SQVTM, ANQGSEA. The CDR3 reads CSHRTGTEQFF. DNA of the CDR3: TGCAGCCACCGAACGGGTACTGAGCAGTTCTTC.

With regard to this clonotype: A much larger clone sits a single nucleotide away, making a read error possible. The chain links TRBV6-1 to TRBJ2-7; 7 positions agree with TRBD2. Unmatched junction bases numbered 5, after V lost 8 bases and J lost 1 base. The CDR3 loop spans 13 amino acids. Per the germline V gene, CDR1 is MNHNS and CDR2 is SASEGT. The chain's CDR3 is CASHLGGSYEQYF. The CDR3 DNA follows: TGTGCCAGCCACCTCGGGGGGTCCTACGAGCAGTACTTC.

Comment on this clonotype: It may be a read error: a sequence one base away is much more abundant. V usage is TRBV5-1 and J usage is TRBJ2-5; a possible D gene is TRBD1 (5 bases). Trimming cost V 4 bases and J 4 bases, with 11 bases left between them. There are 13 residues in the CDR3. Germline assignment: CDR1 SGHRS and CDR2 YFSETQ. CDR3 in DNA: TGCGCCAGCAGCGCGGACAACCGAGAGACCCAGTACTTC. Translating it yields CASSADNRETQYF.

This clonotype occurred many times. The V gene is TRBV27, the J gene TRBJ1-2, with D possibly matching TRBD1 (6 bases). The germline V gene has CDR1 MNHEY and CDR2 SMNVEV (reference sequence). The CDR3 extends over 16 amino acids. Trimming cost V 5 bases and J 1 base, with 17 bases left between them. The CDR3 reads CASSGPRGGDNYGYTF. The CDR3 nucleotides are TGTGCCAGCAGTGGCCCGAGAGGGGGGGATAACTATGGCTACACCTTC.